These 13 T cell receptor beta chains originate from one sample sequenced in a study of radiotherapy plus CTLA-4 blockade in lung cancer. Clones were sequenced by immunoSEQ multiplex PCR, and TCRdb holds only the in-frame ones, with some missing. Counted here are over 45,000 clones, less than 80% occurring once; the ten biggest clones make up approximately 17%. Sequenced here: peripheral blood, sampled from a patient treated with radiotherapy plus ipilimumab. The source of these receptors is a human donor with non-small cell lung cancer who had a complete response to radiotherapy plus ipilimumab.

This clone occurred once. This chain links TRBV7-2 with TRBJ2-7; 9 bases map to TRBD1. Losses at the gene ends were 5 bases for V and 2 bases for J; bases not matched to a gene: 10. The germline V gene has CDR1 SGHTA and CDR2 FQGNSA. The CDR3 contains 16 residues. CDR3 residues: CASSRLTGGATYEQYF. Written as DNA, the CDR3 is TGTGCCAGCAGCCGTTTGACAGGGGGGGCAACCTACGAGCAGTACTTC.

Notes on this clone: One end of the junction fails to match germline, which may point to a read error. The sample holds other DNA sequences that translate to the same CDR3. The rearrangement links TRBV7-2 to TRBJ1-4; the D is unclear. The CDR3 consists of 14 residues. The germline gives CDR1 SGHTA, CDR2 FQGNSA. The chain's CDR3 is CASSPQGRTEKLFF. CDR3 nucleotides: TGTGCTAGCAGCCCACAAGGGAGGACTGAAAAACTGTTTTTT.

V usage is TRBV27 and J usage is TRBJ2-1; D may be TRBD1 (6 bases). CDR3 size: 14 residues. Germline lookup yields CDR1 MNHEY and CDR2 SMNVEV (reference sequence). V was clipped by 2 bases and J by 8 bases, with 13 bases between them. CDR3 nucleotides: TGTGCCAGCAGTTTAATGTTTGGGGGCTATGAGCAGTTCTTC. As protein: CASSLMFGGYEQFF.

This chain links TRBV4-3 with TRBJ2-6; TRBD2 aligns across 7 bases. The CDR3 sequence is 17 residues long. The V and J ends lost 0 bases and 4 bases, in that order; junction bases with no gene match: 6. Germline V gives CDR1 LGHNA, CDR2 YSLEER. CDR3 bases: TGCGCCAGCAGCCAAGATCCAGGGAGGGCCGGGGCCAACGTCCTGACTTTC. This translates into CASSQDPGRAGANVLTF.

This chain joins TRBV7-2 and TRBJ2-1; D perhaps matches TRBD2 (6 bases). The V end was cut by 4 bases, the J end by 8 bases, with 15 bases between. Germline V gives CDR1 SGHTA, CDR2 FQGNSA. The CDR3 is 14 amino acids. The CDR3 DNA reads TGTGCCAGCAGCTCTAACTTAGCGGCCCATGAGCAGTTCTTC. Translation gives CASSSNLAAHEQFF.

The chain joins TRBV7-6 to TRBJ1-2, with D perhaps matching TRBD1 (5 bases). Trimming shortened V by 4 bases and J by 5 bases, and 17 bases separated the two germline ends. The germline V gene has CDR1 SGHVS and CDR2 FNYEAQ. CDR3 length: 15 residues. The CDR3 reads CASSSVPGGGYGYTF. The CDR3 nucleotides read TGTGCCAGCAGCTCTGTACCCGGGGGGGGGTATGGCTACACCTTC.

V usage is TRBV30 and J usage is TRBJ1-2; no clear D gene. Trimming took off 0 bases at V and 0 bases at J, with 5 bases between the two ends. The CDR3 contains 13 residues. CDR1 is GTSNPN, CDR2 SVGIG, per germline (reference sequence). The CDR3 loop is CAWSVTSNYGYTF. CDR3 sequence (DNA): TGTGCCTGGAGTGTCACATCTAACTATGGCTACACCTTC.

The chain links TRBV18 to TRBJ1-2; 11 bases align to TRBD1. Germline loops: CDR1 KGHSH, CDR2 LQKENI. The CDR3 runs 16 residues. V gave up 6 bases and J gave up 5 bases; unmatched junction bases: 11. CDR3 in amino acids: CASSPGQGAPEYGYTF. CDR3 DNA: TGTGCCAGCTCTCCCGGACAGGGGGCTCCAGAGTATGGCTACACCTTC.

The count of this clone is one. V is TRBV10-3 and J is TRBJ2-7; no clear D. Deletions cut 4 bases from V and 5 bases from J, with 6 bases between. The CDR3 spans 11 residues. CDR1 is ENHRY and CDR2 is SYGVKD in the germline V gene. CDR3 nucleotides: TGTGCCATCAGTGCCGGTGACGAGCAGTACTTC. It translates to CAISAGDEQYF.

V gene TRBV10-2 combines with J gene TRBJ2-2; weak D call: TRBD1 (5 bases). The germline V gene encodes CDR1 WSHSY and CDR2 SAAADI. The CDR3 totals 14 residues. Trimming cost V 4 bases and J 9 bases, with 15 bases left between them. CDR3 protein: CASSAGRGSRELFF. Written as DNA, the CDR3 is TGCGCCAGCAGTGCAGGGCGTGGGTCTCGGGAGCTGTTTTTT.

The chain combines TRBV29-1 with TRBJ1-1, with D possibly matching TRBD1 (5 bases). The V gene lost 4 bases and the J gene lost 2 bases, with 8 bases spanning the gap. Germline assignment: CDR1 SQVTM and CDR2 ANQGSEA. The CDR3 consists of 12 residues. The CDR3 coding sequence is TGCAGCGTTGCCCAGGGAAACACTGAAGCTTTCTTT. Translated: CSVAQGNTEAFF. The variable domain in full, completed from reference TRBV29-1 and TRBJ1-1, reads SAVISQKPSRDICQRGTSLTIQCQVDSQVTMMFWYRQQPGQSLTLIATANQGSEATYESGFVIDKFPISRPNLTFSTLTVSNMSPEDSSIYLCSVAQGNTEAFFGQGTRLTVV.

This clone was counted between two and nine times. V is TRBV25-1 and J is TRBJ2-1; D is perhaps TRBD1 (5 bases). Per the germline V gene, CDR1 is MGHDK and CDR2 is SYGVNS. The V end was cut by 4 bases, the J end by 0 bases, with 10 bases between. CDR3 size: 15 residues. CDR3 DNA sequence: TGTGCCAGCAGTGCTCGACAGAGCTCCTACAATGAGCAGTTCTTC. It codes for CASSARQSSYNEQFF.

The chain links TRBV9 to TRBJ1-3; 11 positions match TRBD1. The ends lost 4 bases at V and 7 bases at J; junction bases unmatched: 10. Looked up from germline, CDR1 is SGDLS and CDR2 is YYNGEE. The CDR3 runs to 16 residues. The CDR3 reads CASSSRVRTGGNTIYF. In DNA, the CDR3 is TGTGCCAGCAGCTCAAGGGTCCGGACAGGGGGCAACACCATATATTTT.